A single sample is the source of the 6 T cell receptor beta chains below, sequenced in a study of OX40 agonist ivuxolimab in advanced cancers. The assay was immunoSEQ multiplex PCR, and TCRdb's table has in-frame clones only and misses some. This sample yields more than 80,000 clones, of which about nine tenths are seen a single time; approximately 0.5% belongs to the top ten. Source: CD4+ or CD8+ T cells sorted from blood, taken in a trial of the OX40 agonist ivuxolimab. These receptors all stem from an adult with an advanced solid tumor such as melanoma, head and neck, liver or kidney cancer.

The chain couples TRBV29-1 to TRBJ2-3; no reliable D call. Germline V gene lookup returns CDR1 SQVTM and CDR2 ANQGSEA. V was trimmed by 7 bases and J by 6 bases, leaving 14 bases between them. The CDR3 length is 12 residues. The CDR3, as DNA: TGCAGCGGTAGGCACGCCGCGGATACGCAGTATTTT. As protein: CSGRHAADTQYF.

This clone was recorded only once. The chain uses TRBV19 and TRBJ2-2, with D tentatively TRBD2 (6 bases). The V gene lost 4 bases and the J gene lost 0 bases, with 12 bases spanning the gap. Germline V gene sequence: CDR1 LNHDA, CDR2 SQIVND (reference sequence). The CDR3 is 16 amino acids. The CDR3 DNA sequence: TGTGCCAGTAGTAGGAAGGAGGGGACGAACACCGGGGAGCTGTTTTTT. It translates to CASSRKEGTNTGELFF.

This clone has a single count. This same CDR3 is encoded by further DNA sequences in the sample. The chain joins TRBV10-3 to TRBJ1-5; maybe TRBD1 (5 bases). In germline, CDR1 is ENHRY, CDR2 SYGVKD. Between the trimmed V and J ends, which lost 0 bases and 1 base, there was a span of 7 bases. The CDR3 is made up of 15 amino acids. CDR3 nucleotide sequence: TGTGCCATCAGTGAGTCCGGGGGAAGCAATCAGCCCCAGCATTTT. This sequence encodes CAISESGGSNQPQHF.

The chain is built from TRBV25-1 and TRBJ2-2; TRBD1 matches at 9 bases. Germline V gives CDR1 MGHDK, CDR2 SYGVNS. CDR3 length: 14 amino acids. V lost 8 bases and J lost 5; bases outside the gene matches: 6. This chain's CDR3 is CASAGTGTTGELFF. The CDR3 nucleotides are TGTGCCAGCGCCGGGACAGGGACGACCGGGGAGCTGTTTTTT.

This rearrangement joins TRBV30 to TRBJ1-2, with D possibly TRBD1 on 5 matching bases. Germline loops: CDR1 GTSNPN, CDR2 SVGIG (reference sequence). The CDR3 has 11 amino acids. With 8 bases removed from V and 8 bases from J, the gap between germline ends came to 15 bases. The CDR3 sequence: CARGQGQGYTF. CDR3 coding DNA: TGTGCCCGGGGCCAAGGTCAGGGCTACACCTTC.

In DNA, the CDR3 is TGTGCCAGCAGTGCAAGACAGGGGCGAGAGACCCAGTACTTC. It encodes CASSARQGRETQYF. The chain uses TRBV28 and TRBJ2-5; TRBD1 matches 8 bases. CDR1 is MDHEN and CDR2 is SYDVKM in the germline V gene. The CDR3 extends over 14 amino acids. J gave up 4 bases and V 5 bases, and 6 bases lay outside the gene matches.